The TCR beta chain under discussion was sequenced for a study of regulatory T cells in long-lasting Graves disease. Time point noted: newly diagnosed GD, antithyroid drugs for less than 3 months. The TCR library was made from RNA extracted from PBMCs. Sequencing libraries for TCR beta were prepared with iRepertoire HTBI primers and Arm-PCR of CDR3 regions. Using its own MiXCR run on the multiplex PCR reads, TCRdb lists one record per CDR3 protein. The table has about 610,000 distinct CDR3 sequences, roughly a sixth seen once. The same sample was also used in a study of T cells in Graves' hyperthyroidism and ophthalmopathy. That report adds: A set of HTBI primers served as the primers for a first-round RT-PCR of the TCR CDR3.

The sequence was obtained from a man between 18 and 35 years old with Graves disease. The specimen was peripheral blood mononuclear cells (PBMCs), collected at new diagnosis, from a patient treated with antithyroid drugs.

In nucleotides, the CDR3 is TGTGCCAGCAGTTACTCGGCCGTTTACGAGCAGTACTTC. Translation: CASSYSAVYEQYF. The chain recombines TRBV6-6 with TRBJ2-7; D ambiguous. The CDR3 consists of 13 residues. Trimming pared 0 bases from V and 4 bases from J, leaving 7 bases between. Germline loops: CDR1 MNHNY, CDR2 SVGAGI (reference sequence).